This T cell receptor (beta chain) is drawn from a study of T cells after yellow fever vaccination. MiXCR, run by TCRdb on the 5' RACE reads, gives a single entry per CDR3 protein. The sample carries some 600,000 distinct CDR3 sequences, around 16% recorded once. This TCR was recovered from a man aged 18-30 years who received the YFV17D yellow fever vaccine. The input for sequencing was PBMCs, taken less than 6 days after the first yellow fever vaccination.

The CDR3: CASSLVQMNEQFF. DNA for the CDR3: TGTGCCAGCAGCTTAGTTCAAATGAATGAGCAGTTCTTC. V gene TRBV7-2 combines with J gene TRBJ2-1; D uncertain. Between the trimmed V and J ends, which lost 1 base and 7 bases, there was a span of 8 bases. This CDR3 region has 13 residues. Germline lookup yields CDR1 SGHTA and CDR2 FQGNSA.